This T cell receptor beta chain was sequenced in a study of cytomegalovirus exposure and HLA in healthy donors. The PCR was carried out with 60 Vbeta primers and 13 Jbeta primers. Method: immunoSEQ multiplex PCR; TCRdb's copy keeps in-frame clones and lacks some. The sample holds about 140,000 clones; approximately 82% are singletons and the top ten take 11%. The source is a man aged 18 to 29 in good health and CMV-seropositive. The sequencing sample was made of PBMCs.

Written as DNA, the CDR3 is TGTGCCAGCAGCTTAGCCACCAGCGCCGGGAAACTGTTTTTT. This gives the protein CASSLATSAGKLFF. The chain combines TRBV7-2 with TRBJ1-4; unclear D gene. Germline V gene sequence: CDR1 SGHTA, CDR2 FQGNSA. The germline V and J ends were trimmed by 0 bases and 11 bases, with 13 bases remaining between them. The CDR3 runs 14 residues.